This section outlines one T cell receptor beta chain sequence together with its context. This clonotype was seen many times. No cognate antigen has been identified for it. No base quality values were provided; no much bigger clone lies one nucleotide off. For repertoire sequencing, the TCR beta CDR3 regions were amplified from RNA transcripts. HTBI primers and the Qiagen OneStep RT-PCR kit were used in a first-round RT-PCR, which was followed by a second-round multiplex PCR, size selection and purification. The libraries underwent paired-end sequencing with 100 bp reads on an Illumina HiSeq2000. In the paper's pipeline: SOAPnuke was used to process the reads, removing any read that contained adapters or uncalled bases, had a mean Phred below 15, or lacked an exact match to the constant primer or identifier. COPE v1.2.5 was used to merge the high-quality paired reads. Each unique nucleotide sequence was defined as a clonotype, and clonotypes were aligned to IMGT TRB V, D and J references with MiTCR v1.1. The analysis was limited to V-J combinations with a frequency above 0.0001, which together covered about 99% of the repertoires. For each V-J combination, a TCR clonal expansion and chaos score was defined as F50 clonal expansion divided by the chaos observed in the TCRdist matrix. Welch's t-statistics and random forest were used to reduce features to about 13 V-J combinations, which were fed into a naive Bayes classifier. The similarity between thyroid and blood repertoires was quantified using the Morisita-Horn index. Using fastp at Q25 and MiXCR, TCRdb reprocessed the public reads and kept productive beta chains. Each CDR3 protein gets just one entry, which takes the most common genes and DNA from the rows behind it. The V and J calls were determined by TCRdb, not by the authors. This sample is represented by approximately 460,000 distinct CDR3 sequences; approximately 14% of them were singletons. The ten largest clones take up more than 8.5% of the sample.

The source of the sample is a study of Graves' ophthalmopathy and Graves' hyperthyroidism (dated by TCRdb to the late 2010s). Looking at the study overall: Peripheral blood was collected at initial diagnosis, prior to any treatment. To tell Graves' ophthalmopathy apart from Graves' hyperthyroidism, and to predict which patients would progress to ophthalmopathy, the study relied on TCR beta repertoire signatures. In total, 135 blood samples were TCR-sequenced: approximately 40 ophthalmopathy, under 85 hyperthyroidism and about 17 hyperthyroidism-to-ophthalmopathy patients. A discovery set of 100 or so patients (roughly 43 ophthalmopathy, 55 to 65 stable hyperthyroidism) was enrolled to explore V-J signatures distinguishing ophthalmopathy from hyperthyroidism. An independent validation cohort was composed of 18 hyperthyroidism patients and over 15 patients who later progressed from hyperthyroidism to ophthalmopathy. T-cell repertoires of thyroid tissue and blood were compared in six hyperthyroidism patients. Once sampling was done, hyperthyroidism patients were given methimazole at a starting dose of 30 mg daily, while ophthalmopathy patients were given high-dose intravenous methylprednisolone. The 100 discovery patients were divided at random into training and test sets in a 7:3 ratio.

V drops 3 bases and J drops 9 bases, leaving 6 bases in between. The germline V gene sets CDR1 to MNHNS and CDR2 to SASEGT. The CDR3 contains 12 residues, cysteine and phenylalanine counted. Only the CDR3 DNA is retained, 36 bases long and in frame from the first base. Ophthalmopathy patients were characterized by moderately to severely active disease, a Clinical Activity Score of at least 3, a NOSPECS grade of at least 4, and a disease duration under 3 months. Patients with other autoimmune diseases, uncontrolled infections, pregnancy or lactation were excluded. Clinical symptoms, serum thyroxine, TRAb, thyroid ultrasound and orbital computed tomography formed the basis of the diagnosis. PBMCs were isolated from about 9.2 ml of fresh peripheral blood by Ficoll-Paque density gradient centrifugation. Total RNA was extracted with Trizol reagent and quality-checked on an Agilent 2100 Bioanalyzer. What the work shows at the level of the full study, not this receptor alone: The 13-signature model separated ophthalmopathy from stable hyperthyroidism with 85% to 90% sensitivity and approximately 81% specificity in cross-validation, and 80%/75% in the test set. In validation, the model predicted ophthalmopathy progression with 70.59% sensitivity and 72.22% specificity; some 13 predicted patients were CT-confirmed with GO in a median of approximately 6.5 months. No statistical method was used to predetermine the sample size, and group allocation was not hidden from the investigators. Most expanded thyroid clonotypes with a frequency above 0.001 also appeared in blood, which suggests that blood repertoires may reflect the immune response in the thyroid.

The sequencing input was blood. The TCR originated in a woman aged 30 to 39 with Graves' ophthalmopathy. Donor details come from another sample of the same person, matched by shared clones. This sequence uses TRBV6-1 and TRBJ1-6; there is no confident call for the D gene. The DNA is as follows: TGTGCCAGCAGTGATGGGGTTTCACCCCTCCACTTT. Translated, this gives CASSDGVSPLHF.